The present T cell receptor (beta chain) was sequenced within a study of neurological immune-mediated disorders. Findings and limits, study-wide: HTLV-1-associated myelopathy had the most TCR clonal expansion, whereas multiple sclerosis had the least (lower than in healthy controls).

This CDR3 comprises 14 residues. Germline V gene data show CDR1 as MNHEY and CDR2 as SVGEGT. The V and J ends lost 6 bases and 2 bases respectively, with 11 bases between them. This clonotype qualifies as medium-sized. The antigen is undetermined. TCRdb analysed the 5' RACE reads with MiXCR anew, one entry per CDR3 protein. The table lists about 50,000 distinct CDR3 sequences, approximately 10% of them singletons. This sequence was found in a man between 65 and 85 years old with HTLV-1-associated myelopathy (HAM/TSP). The sample comprised PBMCs. V gene TRBV6-2 or TRBV6-3 combines with J gene TRBJ1-5; D is uncertain. The CDR3 nucleotides read TGTGCCAGCAGGACCTTGGACGGCAATCAGCCCCAGCATTTT. The encoded protein is CASRTLDGNQPQHF.